Each of the 26 T cell receptor beta chains below was sequenced from the same sample in a study of T cell responses to AZD1222 COVID-19 vaccine. Clones were read by immunoSEQ multiplex PCR, and TCRdb kept only the in-frame ones, dropping some. This repertoire shows about 86,000 clones, around 73% found once; its top ten account for around a fifth. The input for sequencing was peripheral blood, taken on day 0 of AZD1222 vaccination. These receptors originate from an adult in good health.

The CDR3: CASSPRGENQPQHF. The CDR3 coding sequence is TGTGCCAGCAGCCCTCGAGGGGAGAATCAGCCCCAGCATTTT. This chain links TRBV7-9 with TRBJ1-5; D is perhaps TRBD1 (5 bases). The CDR3 contains 14 residues. With 5 bases removed from V and 4 bases from J, the gap between germline ends came to 12 bases. In germline, CDR1 is SEHNR, CDR2 FQNEAQ (reference sequence). Full variable domain (rest looked up from reference TRBV7-9 and TRBJ1-5): DTGVSQNPRHKITKRGQNVTFRCDPISEHNRLYWYRQTLGQGPEFLTYFQNEAQLEKSRLLSDRFSAERPKGSFSTLEIQRTEQGDSAMYLCASSPRGENQPQHFGDGTRLSIL.

The V gene is TRBV3-1 (or the pseudogene TRBV3-2), the J gene TRBJ1-5, with unresolved D. The CDR3 totals 13 residues. V lost 0 bases to trimming and J lost 0 bases, with 0 bases between them. Germline loops: CDR1 LGHDT, CDR2 YNNKEL (reference sequence). The CDR3 nucleotides are TGTGCCAGCAGCCAAGATAGCAATCAGCCCCAGCATTTT. Protein product: CASSQDSNQPQHF.

The CDR3 nucleotides are TGTGCCAGCAGCTTAGGGGTAGCGGGAGGCGACAATGAGCAGTTCTTC. Translating gives CASSLGVAGGDNEQFF. The rearrangement uses TRBV7-6 and TRBJ2-1, with 10 bases that match TRBD2. CDR1 and CDR2 (germline): SGHVS, FNYEAQ. This CDR3 contains 16 residues. With V trimmed by 1 base and J by 5 bases, 5 bases remained unmatched. The entire variable domain, with the rest obtained from reference TRBV7-6 and TRBJ2-1, is as follows: GAGVSQSPRYKVTKRGQDVALRCDPISGHVSLYWYRQALGQGPEFLTYFNYEAQQDKSGLPNDRFSAERPEGSISTLTIQRTEQRDSAMYRCASSLGVAGGDNEQFFGPGTRLTVL.

In the case of this clone: A much larger clone differs by one base, so this may be a read error. The V call is TRBV11-2, the J call TRBJ2-7, with unresolved D. V shed 5 bases and J shed 1 base, with 12 bases lying between them. This CDR3 spans 14 amino acids. Germline V lookup: CDR1 SGHAT, CDR2 FQNNGV. CDR3 in amino acids: CASSVNGPSYEQYF. The CDR3 nucleotides are TGTGCCAGCAGCGTTAACGGGCCATCCTACGAGCAGTACTTC.

This clone was recorded only once. The V gene is TRBV30, the J gene TRBJ1-5; D gene ambiguous. From germline, CDR1 is GTSNPN and CDR2 SVGIG (reference sequence). The V and J ends lost 3 bases and 0 bases respectively, with 15 bases between them. The CDR3 consists of 16 residues. CDR3 in amino acids: CAWRAKGQDSNQPQHF. The CDR3 DNA sequence: TGTGCCTGGAGAGCTAAAGGGCAGGATAGCAATCAGCCCCAGCATTTT.

J is TRBJ2-1 and V is TRBV5-4; 9 bases agree with TRBD2. CDR1 SGHNT and CDR2 YYREEE come from the germline V gene (reference sequence). J was trimmed by 7 bases and V by 2 bases; bases with no gene match: 10. This CDR3 has 16 amino acids. The chain's CDR3 is CASSLGGGRARNEQFF. In DNA, the CDR3 is TGTGCCAGCAGCTTAGGAGGCGGGAGGGCCAGGAATGAGCAGTTCTTC. Supplemented by reference TRBV5-4 and TRBJ2-1, the full variable domain reads ETGVTQSPTHLIKTRGQQVTLRCSSQSGHNTVSWYQQALGQGPQFIFQYYREEENGRGNFPPRFSGLQFPNYSSELNVNALELDDSALYLCASSLGGGRARNEQFFGPGTRLTVL.

The rearrangement links TRBV7-9 to TRBJ2-7; 12 bases agree with TRBD1. The germline V gene encodes CDR1 SEHNR and CDR2 FQNEAQ (reference sequence). The V and J ends lost 5 bases and 2 bases, in that order; junction bases with no gene match: 4. The CDR3 covers 15 residues. Written as DNA, the CDR3 is TGTGCCAGCAGCGGTGGGACAGGGGGCGCCTACGAGCAGTACTTC. This gives the protein CASSGGTGGAYEQYF.

The CDR3 is CASSEGTARDSPLHF. The CDR3 DNA sequence: TGTGCCAGCAGTGAAGGGACCGCCCGTGATTCACCCCTCCACTTT. V gene TRBV2 combines with J gene TRBJ1-6, with D uncertain. Germline V lookup: CDR1 SNHLY, CDR2 FYNNEI. Deletions cut 1 base from V and 8 bases from J, with 12 bases between. The CDR3 consists of 15 residues.

The chain links TRBV12-3 or TRBV12-4 to TRBJ1-2; D is possibly TRBD1 (6 bases). The CDR3 runs 13 residues. V was pared by 6 bases and J by 7 bases, with 15 bases between. The CDR3 DNA sequence: TGTGCCAGCAGAGGACAGTCCATGGGTGGCTACACCTTC. Translated, it gives CASRGQSMGGYTF.

The CDR3 loop reads CASSPRQGLKAFF. In nucleotides, the CDR3 is TGTGCCAGCAGCCCCAGACAGGGGTTAAAAGCTTTCTTT. The V and J genes are TRBV7-2 and TRBJ1-1; 8 nucleotides match TRBD1. V shed 5 bases and J 9 bases; nucleotides not matched to a gene: 8. The CDR3 consists of 13 residues. Germline CDR1 is SGHTA and CDR2 is FQGNSA. Full variable domain (remainder filled in from reference TRBV7-2 and TRBJ1-1): GAGVSQSPSNKVTEKGKDVELRCDPISGHTALYWYRQSLGQGLEFLIYFQGNSAPDKSGLPSDRFSAERTGGSVSTLTIQRTQQEDSAVYLCASSPRQGLKAFFGQGTRLTVV.

The chain employs TRBV6-5 and TRBJ1-4; D is ambiguous. The CDR3 consists of 12 residues. Looked up from germline, CDR1 is MNHEY and CDR2 is SVGAGI. V was trimmed by 7 bases and J by 6 bases, leaving 9 bases between them. The CDR3 DNA sequence: TGTGCCAGCATTAATTGGGATGAAAAACTGTTTTTT. Translated, it gives CASINWDEKLFF.

This clone was seen only a few times. The V gene is TRBV20-1, the J gene TRBJ2-7; D is undetermined. The germline gives CDR1 DFQATT, CDR2 SNEGSKA (reference sequence). V was trimmed by 3 bases and J by 0 bases, leaving 9 bases between them. CDR3 size: 13 residues. Written as DNA, the CDR3 is TGCAGTGCTAGTCGCAGCGCCTCCTACGAGCAGTACTTC. Translation gives CSASRSASYEQYF.

The chain has TRBV6-5 and TRBJ2-5; 9 bases map to TRBD1. With V trimmed by 6 bases and J by 6 bases, 5 bases remained unmatched. Germline CDR1 reads MNHEY; CDR2 reads SVGAGI. There are 13 residues in the CDR3. The CDR3 protein is CASSLGQGQTQYF. CDR3 DNA: TGTGCCAGCAGCCTTGGACAGGGGCAGACCCAGTACTTC.

This clone has more than one count but fewer than ten. The chain is built from TRBV5-4 and TRBJ2-1, with 8 nucleotides matching TRBD2. This CDR3 spans 18 amino acids. With V trimmed by 0 bases and J by 1 base, 9 bases remained unmatched. The germline V gene has CDR1 SGHNT and CDR2 YYREEE (reference sequence). The DNA for the CDR3 is TGTGCCAGCAGCTTGGGTCTAGCGGGTAGTAAGTCCTACAATGAGCAGTTCTTC. Residues: CASSLGLAGSKSYNEQFF.

V usage is TRBV14 and J usage is TRBJ2-3; TRBD2 aligns across 9 bases. CDR1 is SGHDN and CDR2 is FVKESK in the germline V gene. This CDR3 has 15 amino acids. V was clipped by 2 bases and J by 7 bases; unmatched bases: 7. The CDR3 reads CASSQFASGKHTQYF. Here the CDR3 DNA reads TGTGCCAGCAGCCAATTCGCTAGCGGGAAACATACGCAGTATTTT. Together with reference TRBV14 and TRBJ2-3, the CDR3 gives the full variable domain: EAGVTQFPSHSVIEKGQTVTLRCDPISGHDNLYWYRRVMGKEIKFLLHFVKESKQDESGMPNNRFLAERTGGTYSTLKVQPAELEDSGVYFCASSQFASGKHTQYFGPGTRLTVL.

This sequence joins TRBV5-1 and TRBJ1-1; no definite D call. V lost 1 base and J lost 5, with 9 bases in between. This CDR3 spans 13 amino acids. Germline V gene sequence: CDR1 SGHRS, CDR2 YFSETQ. The chain's CDR3 is CASSLTTDTEAFF. CDR3 nucleotide sequence: TGCGCCAGCAGCTTGACTACGGATACTGAAGCTTTCTTT.

The chain has TRBV7-2 and TRBJ2-7, with 10 bases matching TRBD2. The germline CDR1 and CDR2 sequences are SGHTA and FQGNSA. The V segment lost 4 bases and the J segment 3 bases; nucleotides outside the gene matches: 6. CDR3 length: 15 amino acids. As DNA, the CDR3 is TGTGCCAGCAGCTCTAGCGGGAGACAGGACTACGAGCAGTACTTC. The encoded protein is CASSSSGRQDYEQYF.

The chain uses TRBV7-6 and TRBJ2-3; D possibly uses TRBD1 or TRBD2 (5 bases each). Germline CDR1 and CDR2: SGHVS and FNYEAQ. The CDR3 extends over 18 amino acids. Trimming took 4 bases from V and 5 from J, leaving 25 bases between them. CDR3 in amino acids: CASSSLTFSGTKRDTQYF. The DNA of the CDR3 is TGTGCCAGCAGCTCCTTGACGTTCTCCGGGACCAAGAGAGATACGCAGTATTTT.

In this sample, this clone turned up once. The J gene is TRBJ2-3, the V gene TRBV10-1, with a weak D call TRBD1 (6 bases). CDR1 is WNHNN, CDR2 SYGVQD, per germline (reference sequence). With 6 bases removed from V and 0 bases from J, the gap between germline ends came to 13 bases. The CDR3 length is 15 residues. DNA of the CDR3: TGCGCCAGCAGCCCCGGGACAACTAGCACAGATACGCAGTATTTT. Protein: CASSPGTTSTDTQYF.

V gene TRBV3-1 (or the pseudogene TRBV3-2) combines with J gene TRBJ2-5; TRBD2 aligns across 8 bases. Germline CDR1 is LGHDT and CDR2 is YNNKEL (reference sequence). The ends lost 3 bases at V and 5 bases at J; junction bases unmatched: 8. This CDR3 has 15 residues. CDR3 coding DNA: TGTGCCAGCAGCCAGAGCGGGAGAGGGAAGGAGACCCAGTACTTC. Protein: CASSQSGRGKETQYF.

The CDR3 bases are TGTGCCAGCAGCTTAGGTCGGTACAATCAGCCCCAGCATTTT. Amino acid sequence: CASSLGRYNQPQHF. V and J are TRBV11-2 and TRBJ1-5; D unclear. Trimming took 1 base from V and 3 from J, leaving 7 bases between them. Germline V gene data show CDR1 as SGHAT and CDR2 as FQNNGV. The CDR3 is 14 amino acids.

The chain combines TRBV7-6 with TRBJ1-1; D not resolved. The CDR3 runs 14 residues. Trimming took off 3 bases at V and 5 bases at J, with 13 bases between the two ends. The germline V gene encodes CDR1 SGHVS and CDR2 FNYEAQ. The CDR3 DNA is TGTGCCAGCAGCTTTGCCGGGAAAGGGACTGAAGCTTTCTTT. This encodes CASSFAGKGTEAFF.

The chain links TRBV7-2 to TRBJ2-1; D might be TRBD2 (5 bases). This CDR3 is built from 15 residues. Looked up from germline, CDR1 is SGHTA and CDR2 is FQGNSA. Trimming removed 6 bases from V and 8 bases from J, with 20 bases in between. The DNA of the CDR3 is TGTGCCAGCAGGCCATCTAGCTCCCTTGGCGATGAGCAGTTCTTC. Translation gives CASRPSSSLGDEQFF.

Of note for this clone: A read error may be the cause here, since a much bigger clone is one base away. This sample includes further DNA sequences coding for the same CDR3. This chain joins TRBV14 and TRBJ2-2; tentative D call: TRBD1 (6 bases). Germline CDR1 and CDR2: SGHDN and FVKESK. This CDR3 has 14 residues. V was pared by 6 bases and J by 6 bases, with 14 bases between. The CDR3 DNA reads TGTGCCAGCAGTAAAAACAGGGTACCCGGGGAGCTGTTTTTT. It yields the protein CASSKNRVPGELFF.

This rearrangement joins TRBV5-4 to TRBJ1-2; 8 nucleotides align to TRBD1. V lost 1 base and J lost 8; bases outside the gene matches: 10. CDR1 SGHNT and CDR2 YYREEE come from the germline V gene (reference sequence). There are 15 residues in the CDR3. The CDR3 bases are TGTGCCAGCAGCTTGACGGACAGGGATTCGGGAGGCTACACCTTC. This sequence encodes CASSLTDRDSGGYTF.

The genes are TRBV5-1 and TRBJ1-2; the D gene is possibly TRBD1 (6 bases). The germline V and J ends were trimmed by 5 bases and 4 bases, with 15 bases remaining between them. Germline V gene lookup returns CDR1 SGHRS and CDR2 YFSETQ. The CDR3 runs to 14 residues. In DNA form, the CDR3 reads TGCGCCAGCAGTCCTACAGGGCCCCTCTATGGCTACACCTTC. Protein sequence: CASSPTGPLYGYTF.